Listed below are T cell receptor beta chains from one sample, sequenced in a study of TIL therapy for anti-PD-1-resistant metastatic lung cancer. Only in-frame clones appear in the TCRdb table, and some are missing; sequencing was by immunoSEQ multiplex PCR. Of some 45,000 clones detected, 80% to 90% appear once; the ten largest clones hold 5%. Sequencing was performed on blood, taken at baseline. These receptors were taken from a person between 30 and 79 years old with non-small cell lung cancer. The CDR3 runs from the conserved cysteine through the conserved F or W. The order of the fields is CDR3 length, J gene, D gene, V gene, clone size, CDR3 protein, CDR3 DNA. D genes are given only for firm matches. Some rows mark clone size as missing; the rest say once, few, many or name a class of expanded clone.

15	TRBJ2-6	.	TRBV6-2/TRBV6-3	.	CASSSGSSGANVLTF	TGTGCCAGCAGCTCCGGCTCTTCTGGGGCCAACGTCCTGACTTTC
11	TRBJ1-6	TRBD1	TRBV7-6	.	CASSHGGQVHF	TGTGCCAGCAGCCACGGCGGACAGGTCCACTTT
12	TRBJ2-5	TRBD2	TRBV29-1	.	CSVEGGTETQYF	TGCAGCGTTGAGGGAGGGACGGAGACCCAGTACTTC
16	TRBJ2-7	TRBD2	TRBV13	.	CASSLGKPGGAYEQYF	TGTGCCAGCAGCTTAGGCAAGCCGGGAGGGGCCTACGAGCAGTACTTC
16	TRBJ2-5	TRBD2	TRBV5-1	.	CASSLALAGGKETQYF	TGCGCCAGCAGCTTGGCTCTAGCGGGGGGGAAAGAGACCCAGTACTTC
16	TRBJ1-4	TRBD1	TRBV6-1	.	CASSARDRESNEKLFF	TGTGCCAGCAGTGCACGGGACAGGGAGTCTAATGAAAAACTGTTTTTT
12	TRBJ2-1	.	TRBV30	.	CAWSPHWNEQFF	TGTGCCTGGAGTCCCCATTGGAATGAGCAGTTCTTC
12	TRBJ1-5	.	TRBV29-1	.	CSVAQDNQPQHF	TGCAGCGTTGCCCAGGACAATCAGCCCCAGCATTTT
15	TRBJ2-7	.	TRBV9	once	CASSPIQQGTGEQYF	TGTGCCAGCAGCCCCATTCAGCAGGGGACGGGCGAGCAGTACTTC
13	TRBJ2-1	.	TRBV7-3	.	CASSPTPGLELFF	TGTGCCAGCAGCCCAACCCCTGGCCTAGAATTGTTCTTC
16	TRBJ2-3	.	TRBV5-1	.	CASSLASPRGTDTQYF	TGCGCCAGCAGCTTGGCTAGCCCCAGGGGCACAGATACGCAGTATTTT
10	TRBJ2-7	.	TRBV28	.	CASGLYEQYF	TGTGCCAGCGGCCTCTACGAGCAGTACTTC
14	TRBJ1-5	.	TRBV27	.	CASSLAGERQPQHF	TGTGCCAGCAGTTTGGCAGGGGAAAGGCAGCCCCAGCATTTT
16	TRBJ1-6	.	TRBV19	.	CASTNPGGPYNSPLHF	TGTGCCAGTACCAACCCCGGGGGGCCGTATAATTCACCCCTCCACTTT
15	TRBJ1-6	.	TRBV19	.	CASSIDPTANSPLHF	TGTGCCAGTAGTATAGACCCGACTGCTAATTCACCCCTCCACTTT
13	TRBJ1-1	TRBD1	TRBV28	.	CASSFGTVIEAFF	TGTGCCAGCAGTTTTGGGACAGTGATCGAAGCTTTCTTT
13	TRBJ2-2	.	TRBV28	.	CASRGGNTGELFF	TGTGCCAGCAGGGGGGGGAACACCGGGGAGCTGTTTTTT
16	TRBJ1-5	.	TRBV7-2	.	CASSLATGAQGQPQHF	TGTGCCAGCAGCTTAGCCACCGGGGCGCAGGGTCAGCCCCAGCATTTT
15	TRBJ2-3	TRBD1	TRBV7-9	.	CASSSGQADSDTQYF	TGTGCCAGCAGCTCGGGACAGGCGGACTCAGATACGCAGTATTTT
15	TRBJ2-2	.	TRBV7-2	.	CASSLVSVSTGELFF	TGTGCCAGCAGCTTAGTTTCTGTTTCCACCGGGGAGCTGTTTTTT
16	TRBJ2-2	TRBD2	TRBV5-1	.	CASRQTSYFNTGELFF	TGCGCCAGCAGACAGACTAGCTATTTCAACACCGGGGAGCTGTTTTTT
16	TRBJ2-1	.	TRBV7-8	.	CASSLGWQGVGNEQFF	TGTGCCAGCAGCTTAGGATGGCAGGGTGTGGGCAATGAGCAGTTCTTC
16	TRBJ2-3	.	TRBV24-1	.	CATSVLGNKNTDTQYF	TGTGCCACCAGTGTTTTGGGAAATAAGAATACAGATACGCAGTATTTT
14	TRBJ1-5	TRBD1	TRBV15	.	CATSRGTGLQPQHF	TGTGCCACCAGCAGAGGGACAGGGTTGCAGCCCCAGCATTTT
16	TRBJ2-7	.	TRBV27	.	CASSLNTGTRLYEQYF	TGTGCCAGCAGTTTGAACACAGGGACGAGACTTTACGAGCAGTACTTC
17	TRBJ1-5	.	TRBV15	once	CATSRGGFVPGNQPQHF	TGTGCCACCAGCAGAGGGGGCTTCGTCCCAGGCAATCAGCCCCAGCATTTT
16	TRBJ2-5	.	TRBV7-9	few	CASSPHEGPRTRAQYF	TGTGCCAGCAGCCCTCATGAAGGTCCAAGAACGAGGGCCCAGTACTTC
14	TRBJ2-1	.	TRBV7-2	.	CASSPLGSYNEQFF	TGTGCCAGCAGCCCCCTCGGCTCCTACAATGAGCAGTTCTTC
15	TRBJ2-7	TRBD1	TRBV6-6	once	CASRSSETGKYEQYF	TGTGCCAGCAGGAGCTCCGAGACAGGGAAATACGAGCAGTACTTC
13	TRBJ1-1	.	TRBV25-1	.	CASSGAVNTEAFF	TGTGCCAGCAGTGGTGCAGTGAACACTGAAGCTTTCTTT
15	TRBJ2-1	.	TRBV6-1	.	CASSGAEVGYNEQFF	TGTGCCAGCAGTGGAGCGGAGGTTGGCTACAATGAGCAGTTCTTC
17	TRBJ1-2	.	TRBV29-1	.	CSAGTGSASFGPYGYTF	TGCAGCGCCGGGACGGGAAGTGCATCATTCGGGCCCTATGGCTACACCTTC
13	TRBJ1-2	.	TRBV29-1	.	CSVSDGGGGGYTF	TGCAGCGTGAGCGATGGGGGGGGTGGTGGCTACACCTTC
12	TRBJ1-1	.	TRBV24-1	.	CATRGLNTEAFF	TGTGCCACCAGAGGGTTGAACACTGAAGCTTTCTTT
15	TRBJ2-1	.	TRBV28	.	CASYSQPSSYNEQFF	TGTGCCAGCTATAGCCAACCTAGCTCCTACAATGAGCAGTTCTTC
15	TRBJ1-2	.	TRBV30	.	CAWSVGHGRLYGYTF	TGTGCCTGGAGTGTCGGACATGGGAGGCTCTATGGCTACACCTTC
15	TRBJ1-6	.	TRBV6-5	.	CASTPNSNNNSPLHF	TGTGCCAGCACCCCCAACAGCAACAATAATTCACCCCTCCACTTT
14	TRBJ2-2	.	TRBV5-4	.	CASSLEGGGGELFF	TGTGCCAGCAGCTTGGAGGGGGGGGGCGGGGAGCTGTTTTTT
17	TRBJ2-6	.	TRBV25-1	.	CASSVGQPDSGANVLTF	TGTGCCAGCAGTGTAGGACAGCCAGACTCTGGGGCCAACGTCCTGACTTTC
16	TRBJ2-3	TRBD2	TRBV12-5	.	CASGLVLAGRTDTQYF	TGTGCTAGTGGTTTGGTCCTAGCGGGACGCACAGATACGCAGTATTTT
19	TRBJ2-2	.	TRBV3-1/TRBV3-2	few	CASSPRGASVKGATGELFF	TGTGCCAGCAGCCCGAGGGGAGCTAGTGTGAAAGGGGCCACCGGGGAGCTGTTTTTT
13	TRBJ2-7	.	TRBV12-3/TRBV12-4	.	CASRPGGGGEQYF	TGTGCCAGCAGACCAGGGGGGGGAGGCGAGCAGTACTTC
13	TRBJ1-2	.	TRBV5-6	.	CASSPGGHYGYTF	TGTGCCAGCAGCCCCGGGGGCCACTATGGCTACACCTTC
15	TRBJ2-5	.	TRBV24-1	.	CATSDAGTPEETQYF	TGTGCCACCAGTGATGCCGGGACACCCGAGGAGACCCAGTACTTC
15	TRBJ1-4	.	TRBV5-1	once	CASSLGVATNEKLFF	TGCGCCAGCAGCTTGGGGGTAGCAACTAATGAAAAACTGTTTTTT
12	TRBJ2-7	.	TRBV12-3/TRBV12-4	.	CASSSPRVGQYF	TGTGCCAGCAGCTCCCCAAGAGTGGGGCAGTACTTC
14	TRBJ2-1	.	TRBV6-5	.	CASSYLRDYNEQFF	TGTGCCAGCAGTTACCTGAGGGACTACAATGAGCAGTTCTTC
12	TRBJ2-3	.	TRBV6-5	.	CASSHWGDTQYF	TGTGCCAGCAGTCATTGGGGCGATACGCAGTATTTT
16	TRBJ1-1	TRBD1	TRBV19	.	CASSIGQGGPNTEAFF	TGTGCCAGTAGTATTGGGCAGGGGGGCCCGAACACTGAAGCTTTCTTT
11	TRBJ2-7	.	TRBV18	.	CASSPGGEQYF	TGTGCCAGCTCACCGGGGGGCGAGCAGTACTTC
14	TRBJ2-1	TRBD2	TRBV25-1	few	CASSDQGLAIEQFF	TGTGCCAGCAGTGACCAGGGACTAGCGATTGAGCAGTTCTTC
15	TRBJ2-7	.	TRBV7-9	.	CASSLAGQGTYEQYF	TGTGCCAGCAGCTTAGCTGGACAAGGGACCTACGAGCAGTACTTC
13	TRBJ1-1	TRBD1	TRBV24-1	.	CATSDYRGGMTFF	TGTGCCACCAGTGACTACAGGGGTGGAATGACTTTCTTT
15	TRBJ2-3	.	TRBV6-5	once	CASSYSSYPTDTQYF	TGTGCCAGCAGTTACTCGTCCTACCCCACAGATACGCAGTATTTT
15	TRBJ2-1	TRBD2	TRBV28	.	CASSPARGLNNEQFF	TGTGCCAGCAGTCCTGCGCGGGGGTTGAACAATGAGCAGTTCTTC
14	TRBJ2-6	.	TRBV5-8	.	CASMLGAGANVLTF	TGTGCCAGCATGTTGGGGGCTGGGGCCAACGTCCTGACTTTC
15	TRBJ2-7	.	TRBV9	.	CASSPNFLGRYEQYF	TGTGCCAGCAGCCCTAACTTTTTAGGGCGGTACGAGCAGTACTTC
18	TRBJ2-3	TRBD2	TRBV10-1	.	CASSESTLAGGLTDTQYF	TGCGCCAGCAGTGAGTCCACACTAGCGGGGGGCCTCACAGATACGCAGTATTTT
18	TRBJ1-1	TRBD1	TRBV5-1	.	CASSTLRRQGARNTEAFF	TGCGCCAGCAGCACATTACGTCGGCAGGGGGCAAGGAACACTGAAGCTTTCTTT
13	TRBJ2-1	.	TRBV28	.	CASNGNSYNEQFF	TGTGCCAGCAACGGCAACTCCTACAATGAGCAGTTCTTC